Listed below are T cell receptor beta chains from one sample, sequenced in a study of radiotherapy plus CTLA-4 blockade in lung cancer. Sequencing used immunoSEQ multiplex PCR; TCRdb keeps in-frame clones, though not all of them. The sample yields around 40,000 clones, 70% to 80% seen once. The sequencing here drew on peripheral blood, taken from a patient treated with radiotherapy plus ipilimumab. These receptors originate from a human donor with non-small cell lung cancer who had stable disease on radiotherapy plus ipilimumab. Both conserved end residues are part of each CDR3. D genes are given only for firm matches. Part of the rows lack a size; the others show once, few, many or a class for expanded clones.

D	V	size	J	DNA	CDR3
TRBD2	TRBV5-4	.	TRBJ2-3	TGTGCCAGCAGCTCTTCCGGGACTAGCAAATTCCATACGCAGTATTTT	CASSSSGTSKFHTQYF
TRBD1	TRBV2	.	TRBJ2-1	TGTGCCAGCAGCTACAGGGGGGCAGGAGGGGGAAACAATGAGCAGTTCTTC	CASSYRGAGGGNNEQFF
.	TRBV19	.	TRBJ2-1	TGTGCCAGTAGTATGGGGAGTAGCGGAGCTGAGCAGTTCTTC	CASSMGSSGAEQFF
.	TRBV5-1	.	TRBJ1-2	TGCGCCAGCAGCTTGCGCGAATCTAACTATGGCTACACCTTC	CASSLRESNYGYTF
TRBD2	TRBV7-6	.	TRBJ2-1	TGTGCCAGCAGCGGGGGGAGGGAGGAGGCTAGCGGGTCAAACTCCTACAATGAGCAGTTCTTC	CASSGGREEASGSNSYNEQFF
.	TRBV20-1	few	TRBJ1-1	TGCAGGGCCAGTAGGGGGTCTGAAGCTTTCTTT	CRASRGSEAFF
.	TRBV25-1	.	TRBJ2-3	TGTGCCAGCAGCTTAAAAGATACGCAGTATTTT	CASSLKDTQYF
.	TRBV10-1	.	TRBJ1-1	TGCGCCAGCAGTGTACAGGCGAACACTGAAGCTTTCTTT	CASSVQANTEAFF
.	TRBV29-1	.	TRBJ1-4	TGCAGCGGACAGGATGGGGCGACTAATGAAAAACTGTTTTTT	CSGQDGATNEKLFF
.	TRBV18	.	TRBJ1-3	TGTGCCAGCTCACCATCCCTGACTCAGAGCTCTGGAAACACCATATATTTT	CASSPSLTQSSGNTIYF
TRBD1	TRBV13	.	TRBJ1-6	TGTGCCAGCAGCTCACAGGGGGCGAACTATAATTCACCCCTCCACTTT	CASSSQGANYNSPLHF
.	TRBV18	once	TRBJ2-1	TGTGCCAGCTCACCACCAACATGGGGGGACAGTGAGCAGTTCTTC	CASSPPTWGDSEQFF
TRBD1	TRBV19	.	TRBJ1-2	TGTGCCAGTAGTGCCCTCGGACAGGGGAACTATGGCTACACCTTC	CASSALGQGNYGYTF
.	TRBV18	.	TRBJ1-1	TGTGCCAGCTCACCACCGGGAACCTCGCCAGGGAGGACTGAAGCTTTCTTT	CASSPPGTSPGRTEAFF
TRBD1	TRBV5-1	few	TRBJ2-7	TGCGCCAGCAGCTTGACACAGGGGGATAACTCCTACGAGCAGTACTTC	CASSLTQGDNSYEQYF
TRBD1	TRBV6-1	.	TRBJ2-7	TGTGCCAGCAGTGAAGCCCCGACAGGGCTGGGCTACGAGCAGTACTTC	CASSEAPTGLGYEQYF
TRBD1	TRBV5-5	.	TRBJ2-6	TGTGCCAGCAGCTTGGGGGGACAGGGATATAGGGCCAACGTCCTGACTTTC	CASSLGGQGYRANVLTF
TRBD2	TRBV12-5	few	TRBJ2-7	TGTGCTAGTGGGGCTAGCGGGGGGGCCCGAGAGCAGTACTTC	CASGASGGAREQYF
TRBD2	TRBV4-1	.	TRBJ2-5	TGCGCCAGCAGCCAATGGCGGGGGGAGACCCAGTACTTC	CASSQWRGETQYF
TRBD1	TRBV30	.	TRBJ2-7	TGTGCCTGGGACAGGGGGGTCTACGAGCAGTACTTC	CAWDRGVYEQYF
TRBD1	TRBV10-1	.	TRBJ2-2	TGCGCCAGCAGTCGGGACAGGGATCCCGGGGAGCTGTTTTTT	CASSRDRDPGELFF
.	TRBV19	.	TRBJ2-7	TGTGCCAGTAGTATCCCGGGGAGCTACGAGCAGTACTTC	CASSIPGSYEQYF
.	TRBV19	.	TRBJ1-2	TGTGCCAGTTTCTGGGACAAGGGCGAAGGCTACACCTTC	CASFWDKGEGYTF
TRBD1	TRBV18	.	TRBJ2-6	TGTGCCAGCTCACTAATGACAGGGGGCGCAGGCTCTGGGGCCAACGTCCTGACTTTC	CASSLMTGGAGSGANVLTF
.	TRBV6-6	.	TRBJ1-1	TGTGCCAGCAGTTACTCGCCCAGGAACACTGAAGCTTTCTTT	CASSYSPRNTEAFF
.	TRBV7-2	.	TRBJ1-2	TGTGCCAGCAGACGGGGGAGGTTTGGTGGCTACACCTTC	CASRRGRFGGYTF
TRBD1	TRBV2	.	TRBJ2-1	TGTGCCAGCAGAAAGGGACAGGGGCTCTACAATGAGCAGTTCTTC	CASRKGQGLYNEQFF
.	TRBV5-6	few	TRBJ2-7	TGTGCCAGCAGCTCAACCGACAGGTATGCCTACGAGCAGTACTTC	CASSSTDRYAYEQYF
TRBD2	TRBV2	few	TRBJ2-3	TGTGCCAGCAGTGCGGCGGGAGTAAACACAGATACGCAGTATTTT	CASSAAGVNTDTQYF
.	TRBV7-9	.	TRBJ2-2	TGTGCCAGCAAGGCGGGCACCGGGGAGCTGTTTTTT	CASKAGTGELFF
TRBD1	TRBV10-3	.	TRBJ1-1	TGTGCCATCAGTGCCGGGACAGGAAACACTGAAGCTTTCTTT	CAISAGTGNTEAFF
TRBD1	TRBV28	.	TRBJ2-7	TGTGCCAGCAGCTCGGGACAGATCGGGCAGTACTTC	CASSSGQIGQYF
TRBD1	TRBV19	.	TRBJ1-1	TGTGCCAGTAGTTACCGGGACAGGGGGCCCACTGAAGCTTTCTTT	CASSYRDRGPTEAFF
TRBD2	TRBV14	.	TRBJ2-2	TGTGCCAGCAGCCGGATACGTTCGGGGGGACTTAACACCGGGGAGCTGTTTTTT	CASSRIRSGGLNTGELFF
TRBD2	TRBV30	once	TRBJ2-5	TGTGCCTGGGACCCCAGCGGGGGGGCCAGAGAGACCCAGTACTTC	CAWDPSGGARETQYF
.	TRBV6-6	.	TRBJ1-6	TGTGCCAGCGGAAGGGGTGTTAATTCACCCCTCCACTTT	CASGRGVNSPLHF
.	TRBV7-3	.	TRBJ2-7	TGTGCCAGCAGCTTAAACAGCGGCTCCTACGAGCAGTACTTC	CASSLNSGSYEQYF
TRBD1	TRBV11-3	.	TRBJ2-2	TGTGCCAGCAGCTGGACAGGGTTAGCCGGGGAGCTGTTTTTT	CASSWTGLAGELFF
TRBD2	TRBV6-1	.	TRBJ2-1	TGTGCCAGCAGGCCGAGCGGGGGTAGCAATGAGCAGTTCTTC	CASRPSGGSNEQFF
.	TRBV30	.	TRBJ1-5	TGTGCCTGGAGTGACGCGAGACAGCCCCAGCATTTT	CAWSDARQPQHF
.	TRBV7-2	once	TRBJ2-3	TGTGCCAGCAGGCGAGACTTCTACCCTTCCCGTACAGATACGCAGTATTTT	CASRRDFYPSRTDTQYF
.	TRBV27	.	TRBJ1-5	TGTGCCAGCAGTTTCGTAAGCAATCAGCCCCAGCATTTT	CASSFVSNQPQHF
.	TRBV7-9	.	TRBJ1-6	TGTGCCAGCATTACCCAGAGGGTGGAGGGCTGGAATTCACCCCTCCACTTT	CASITQRVEGWNSPLHF
.	TRBV30	.	TRBJ1-1	TGTGCCTGGAGTCCTGGGGGCCGCAACACTGAAGCTTTCTTT	CAWSPGGRNTEAFF
.	TRBV5-1	.	TRBJ2-1	TGCGCCAGCAGCCCATCCCAAACAAGCTCCTACAATGAGCAGTTCTTC	CASSPSQTSSYNEQFF